The 15 T cell receptor beta chains below all came from one sample that was sequenced in a study of T cell responses to AZD1222 COVID-19 vaccine. Clones were read by immunoSEQ multiplex PCR, and TCRdb kept only the in-frame ones, dropping some. The data show about 70,000 clones, nearly 90% seen once. The material was peripheral blood, obtained 28 days after the second AZD1222 dose. These receptors all stem from an adult who received the AZD1222 COVID-19 vaccine.

The count of this clone is one. This rearrangement joins TRBV10-3 to TRBJ1-2, with 10 bases that match TRBD1. CDR3 length: 14 amino acids. Trimming removed 7 bases from V and 5 bases from J; junction bases left unmatched: 7. The germline V gene has CDR1 ENHRY and CDR2 SYGVKD. Here the CDR3 reads CAIKNPGQGYGYTF. The CDR3 bases are TGTGCCATCAAGAACCCGGGACAGGGGTATGGCTACACCTTC.

The genes are TRBV9 and TRBJ2-6; TRBD2 might be the D (5 bases). Germline CDR1 is SGDLS and CDR2 is YYNGEE. This CDR3 has 16 amino acids. V lost 6 bases and J lost 0, with 13 bases in between. The CDR3 sequence: CASTSGSSSGANVLTF. The CDR3 DNA reads TGTGCCAGCACATCGGGGTCAAGCTCTGGGGCCAACGTCCTGACTTTC. Looking up the rest from reference TRBV9 and TRBJ2-6 gives the full variable domain: DSGVTQTPKHLITATGQRVTLRCSPRSGDLSVYWYQQSLDQGLQFLIQYYNGEERAKGNILERFSAQQFPDLHSELNLSSLELGDSALYFCASTSGSSSGANVLTFGAGSRLTVL.

This clone was picked up a small number of times. The rearrangement joins TRBV18 to TRBJ1-5, with D hard to call. The germline V gene encodes CDR1 KGHSH and CDR2 LQKENI. Trimming shortened V by 5 bases and J by 4 bases, and 15 bases separated the two germline ends. The CDR3 length is 15 residues. The CDR3 sequence is CASSSTDGRNQPQHF. The CDR3 bases are TGTGCCAGCTCATCGACGGACGGACGTAATCAGCCCCAGCATTTT. The full variable domain, with the rest looked up from reference TRBV18 and TRBJ1-5, is NAGVMQNPRHLVRRRGQEARLRCSPMKGHSHVYWYRQLPEEGLKFMVYLQKENIIDESGMPKERFSAEFPKEGPSILRIQQVVRGDSAAYFCASSSTDGRNQPQHFGDGTRLSIL.

This clone appeared a few times. The chain recombines TRBV2 with TRBJ1-6, with D possibly being TRBD1 (6 bases). V was trimmed by 2 bases and J by 10 bases, leaving 15 bases between them. From germline, CDR1 is SNHLY and CDR2 FYNNEI. CDR3 length: 15 amino acids. CDR3 coding DNA: TGTGCCAGCAGTGAAAGGCGGGGGCTTTGGTCACCCCTCCACTTT. It codes for CASSERRGLWSPLHF.

The V gene is TRBV13, the J gene TRBJ2-1; D call uncertain. V lost 6 bases and J lost 7, with 10 bases in between. Germline CDR1 reads PRHDT; CDR2 reads FYEKMQ (reference sequence). This CDR3 has 12 amino acids. CDR3 nucleotide sequence: TGTGCCAGCAGTCTTAACGGGAATGAGCAGTTCTTC. Translated, it gives CASSLNGNEQFF.

This sequence joins TRBV6-5 and TRBJ1-1; D ambiguous. The CDR3 length is 13 residues. Deletions cut 7 bases from V and 4 bases from J, with 13 bases between. Germline loops: CDR1 MNHEY, CDR2 SVGAGI. CDR3: CASTRVPSTEAFF. DNA for the CDR3: TGTGCCAGCACGAGGGTCCCGAGCACTGAAGCTTTCTTT.

The chain recombines TRBV10-3 with TRBJ2-3; tentatively, D is TRBD1 (5 bases). The germline V and J ends were trimmed by 0 bases and 8 bases, with 18 bases remaining between them. Germline V lookup: CDR1 ENHRY, CDR2 SYGVKD. The CDR3 consists of 16 residues. CDR3: CAISESQADIPITQYF. Here the CDR3 DNA reads TGTGCCATCAGTGAGTCACAGGCGGATATTCCAATTACGCAGTATTTT.

This clone was counted only a few times. V usage is TRBV29-1 and J usage is TRBJ1-1, with 8 bases matching TRBD1. The J segment lost 8 bases and the V segment lost 6 bases, leaving 8 bases of the junction unmatched. The CDR3 is made up of 12 amino acids. Germline values: CDR1 SQVTM, CDR2 ANQGSEA. The CDR3 DNA sequence: TGCAGCGTGCGCCAACAGGGGGACGAAGCTTTCTTT. Amino acids: CSVRQQGDEAFF.

Points on this clone: The sample has other DNA sequences that encode this CDR3 too. CDR3 protein: CASSEGGRSYNEQFF. The CDR3 region has the DNA TGTGCCAGCAGTGAAGGCGGACGCTCCTACAATGAGCAGTTCTTC. The J gene is TRBJ2-1, the V gene TRBV6-1; D is uncertain. The CDR3 extends over 15 amino acids. With 1 base removed from V and 0 bases from J, the gap between germline ends came to 7 bases. Germline lookup yields CDR1 MNHNS and CDR2 SASEGT.

The rearrangement joins TRBV5-1 to TRBJ1-3; 8 positions agree with TRBD1. V lost 3 bases to trimming and J lost 10 bases; unmatched junction nucleotides: 9. The germline gives CDR1 SGHRS, CDR2 YFSETQ. The CDR3 is made up of 14 amino acids. Here the CDR3 DNA reads TGCGCCAGCAGCTCGGGACAGGCCTTGACGACCATATATTTT. This translates into CASSSGQALTTIYF.

The rearrangement links TRBV21-1 to TRBJ2-7; the table assigns TRBD2, which was not confirmed against the DNA. TRBV21-1 is listed as a pseudogene. The CDR3 runs 18 residues. In nucleotides, the CDR3 is TGTGCCAGCAGCAAAGTCTTAGCGGGAGGGCCTCTCTCCTACGAGCAGTACTTC. Translation gives CASSKVLAGGPLSYEQYF.

The chain uses TRBV29-1 and TRBJ2-1; D is undetermined. The CDR3 runs to 11 residues. Trimming left V 4 bases short and J 4 bases short, with 5 bases between. Germline CDR1 reads SQVTM; CDR2 reads ANQGSEA. The CDR3, as DNA: TGCAGCGTTGGAGGATACAATGAGCAGTTCTTC. It yields the protein CSVGGYNEQFF.

The chain carries TRBV6-5 and TRBJ2-1; D gene uncertain. The CDR3 runs 14 residues. Trimming removed 5 bases at V and 10 bases at J, with 18 bases between. Germline V CDR1 and CDR2: MNHEY, SVGAGI. The CDR3 nucleotides are TGTGCCAGCAGTCCCGGCGAGGCGTCCGGAGAGCAGTTCTTC. Its protein product is CASSPGEASGEQFF.

This chain uses TRBV27 with TRBJ1-2; no reliable D call. The CDR3 runs to 13 residues. With 5 bases removed from V and 8 bases from J, the gap between germline ends came to 15 bases. Germline V gene lookup returns CDR1 MNHEY and CDR2 SMNVEV (reference sequence). In DNA, the CDR3 is TGTGCCAGCAGTGCGTTCGGACTGTCCGGCTACACCTTC. It is translated as CASSAFGLSGYTF.

This clone was recorded only once. This chain connects TRBV7-2 to TRBJ2-5, with a weak D call TRBD2 (5 bases). Germline CDR1 is SGHTA and CDR2 is FQGNSA. The CDR3 length is 16 residues. V lost 2 bases and J lost 5, with 18 bases in between. The CDR3 nucleotides read TGTGCCAGCAGCTTAAACGGCGTGAGGGTAAGGGAGACCCAGTACTTC. Translating gives CASSLNGVRVRETQYF.